This T cell receptor (beta chain) is from a study of T cell repertoires in cytomegalovirus infection. Across the study: CMV epitopes that were recently identified and HLA-C-restricted were used alongside well-studied HLA-B-restricted ones. Public TCR beta signatures marked donors with CMV infection and the matching HLA.

V lost 7 bases and J lost 7, with 14 bases in between. The CDR3 spans 13 residues. Germline V gives CDR1 SEHNR, CDR2 FQNEAQ (reference sequence). TCRdb called the reads again in MiXCR, with one record for every CDR3 protein. The table includes about 500,000 distinct CDR3 sequences, around a third detected once. This clonotype has more than one count but fewer than ten. Its specificity is not known. The study's findings and limits: People with CMV and the relevant HLA were identified by cumulative public TCR beta family frequency. Dominating the ex vivo response were TCR beta clonotypes that were CMV-specific and HLA-C-restricted.

The receptor's source is a human donor in good health (CMV status not recorded). Some clones in this sample may be carry-over from other donors' samples. The chain is built from TRBV7-9 and TRBJ2-1; D might be TRBD1 or TRBD2, each matching 5 bases. The sequenced sample was cultured PBMCs, obtained from culture after CMV antigen stimulation. CDR3 sequence: CASIPGWGNEQFF. The DNA of the CDR3 is TGTGCCAGCATCCCCGGTTGGGGGAATGAGCAGTTCTTC.